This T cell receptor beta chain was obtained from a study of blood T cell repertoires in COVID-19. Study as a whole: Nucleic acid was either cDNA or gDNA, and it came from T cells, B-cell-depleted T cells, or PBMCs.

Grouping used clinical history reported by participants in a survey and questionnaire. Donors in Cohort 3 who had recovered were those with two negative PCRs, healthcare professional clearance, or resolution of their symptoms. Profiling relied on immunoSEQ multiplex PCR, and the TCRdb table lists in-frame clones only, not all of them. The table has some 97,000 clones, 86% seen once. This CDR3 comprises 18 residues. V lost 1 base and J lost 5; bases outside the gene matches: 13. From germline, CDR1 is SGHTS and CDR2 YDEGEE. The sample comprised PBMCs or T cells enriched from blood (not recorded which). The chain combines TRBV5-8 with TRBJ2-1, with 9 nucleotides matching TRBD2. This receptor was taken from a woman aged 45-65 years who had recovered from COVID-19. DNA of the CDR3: TGTGCCAGCAGCTTGCAAGCGGGAGGACCTAAACCCCACAATGAGCAGTTCTTC. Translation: CASSLQAGGPKPHNEQFF.